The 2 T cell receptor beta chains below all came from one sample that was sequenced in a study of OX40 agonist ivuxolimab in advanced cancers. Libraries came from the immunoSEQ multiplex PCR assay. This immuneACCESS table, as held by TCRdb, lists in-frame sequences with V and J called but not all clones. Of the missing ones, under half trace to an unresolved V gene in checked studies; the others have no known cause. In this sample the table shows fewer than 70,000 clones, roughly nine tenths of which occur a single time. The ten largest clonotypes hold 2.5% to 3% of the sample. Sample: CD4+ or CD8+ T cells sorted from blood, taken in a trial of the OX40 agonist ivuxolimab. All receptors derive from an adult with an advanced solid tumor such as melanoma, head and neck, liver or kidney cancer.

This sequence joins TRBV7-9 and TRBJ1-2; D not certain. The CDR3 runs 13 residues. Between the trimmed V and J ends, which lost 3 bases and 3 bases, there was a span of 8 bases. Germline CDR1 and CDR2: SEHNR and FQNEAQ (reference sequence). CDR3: CASSFGQDYGYTF. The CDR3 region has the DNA TGTGCCAGCAGCTTCGGTCAGGACTATGGCTACACCTTC. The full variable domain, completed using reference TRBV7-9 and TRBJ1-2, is DTGVSQNPRHKITKRGQNVTFRCDPISEHNRLYWYRQTLGQGPEFLTYFQNEAQLEKSRLLSDRFSAERPKGSFSTLEIQRTEQGDSAMYLCASSFGQDYGYTFGSGTRLTVV.

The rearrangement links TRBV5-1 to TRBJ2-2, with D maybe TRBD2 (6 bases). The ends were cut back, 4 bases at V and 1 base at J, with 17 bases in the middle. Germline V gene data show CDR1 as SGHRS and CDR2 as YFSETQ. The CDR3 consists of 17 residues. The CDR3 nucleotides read TGCGCCAGCAGCCAACAAGATTTGGGGGGGAACACCGGGGAGCTGTTTTTT. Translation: CASSQQDLGGNTGELFF.